The clone carrying this TCR beta chain was observed a single time. The sample is drawn from a study of blood T cells in healthy people across ages. Per-sample PBMC isolation yielded at least 6 million cells. Combining a sample-barcoded 5' primer with a J-beta primer mix, a second PCR ran for roughly 7 to 12 cycles. Template switching added a 12-random-nucleotide identifier to every cDNA molecule. TCRdb re-called the 5' RACE reads through MiXCR, storing one row per CDR3 protein. In the table there are about 510,000 distinct CDR3 sequences, about 28% of which are singletons. CDR1 is SEHNR and CDR2 is FQNEAQ in the germline V gene (reference sequence). V was cut by 0 bases and J by 0 bases, with 12 bases left in between. This CDR3 spans 16 amino acids. This same sample was also part of a study on T cells of mothers and their children. As that study records: The study obtained over 8 million TCR beta CDR3 reads per mother and 2.5 million to 3.5 million per child. An overlap that was slightly higher, though non-significant, was seen in related mother-child pairs versus unrelated pairs.

This chain uses TRBV7-9 with TRBJ2-7; D is undetermined. Material for sequencing was blood. The TCR sequence derives from a boy aged 2 to 9 in good health. CDR3 in amino acids: CASSLALGYSSYEQYF. The CDR3 nucleotides read TGTGCCAGCAGCTTAGCGCTCGGATATAGCTCCTACGAGCAGTACTTC.